The present TCR beta chain was sequenced within a study of blood T cells in healthy people across ages. A J-beta primer mix and a sample-barcoded 5' primer were used in a second PCR of roughly 6 to 12 cycles. Every single cDNA molecule received a tag from a template-switch adaptor with 12 random nucleotides. TCRdb called the 5' RACE reads again in MiXCR, with one record for every CDR3 protein. Altogether 1.5 million to 2 million distinct CDR3 sequences are present, about 39% being singletons, with the ten largest covering 20% to 25%. V dropped 10 bases and J dropped 3; count of bases not matched to a gene: 10. Looked up from germline, CDR1 is ENHRY and CDR2 is SYGVKD. The CDR3 is 14 residues long. Whole-study results and caveats: It was found that TCR beta diversity correlated strongly with the percentage of naive T cells.

This clonotype has just a few counts. The antigen remains undetermined. The clonotype originates from a human donor in good health. The chain joins TRBV10-3 to TRBJ2-7, with 9 bases aligning to TRBD1. What was sequenced was blood. CDR3 region: CATGIRQGDYEQYF. The CDR3 coding sequence is TGTGCCACGGGAATACGACAGGGGGACTACGAGCAGTACTTC.